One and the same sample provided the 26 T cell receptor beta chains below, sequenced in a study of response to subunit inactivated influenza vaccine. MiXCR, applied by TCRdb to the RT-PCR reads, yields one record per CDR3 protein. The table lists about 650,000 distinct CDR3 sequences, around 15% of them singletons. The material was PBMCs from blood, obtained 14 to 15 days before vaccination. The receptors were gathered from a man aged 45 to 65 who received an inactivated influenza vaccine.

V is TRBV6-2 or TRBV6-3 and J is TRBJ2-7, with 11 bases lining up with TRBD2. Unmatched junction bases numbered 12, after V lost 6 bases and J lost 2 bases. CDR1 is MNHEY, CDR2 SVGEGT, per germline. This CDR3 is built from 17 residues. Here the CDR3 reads CASSLPHGTSGPYEQYF. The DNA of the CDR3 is TGTGCCAGCAGCCTCCCCCACGGGACTAGCGGACCCTACGAGCAGTACTTC.

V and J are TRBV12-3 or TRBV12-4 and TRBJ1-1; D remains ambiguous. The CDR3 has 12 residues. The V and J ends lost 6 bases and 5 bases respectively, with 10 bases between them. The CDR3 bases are TGTGCCAGCAGATACCTAACAACTGAAGCTTTCTTT. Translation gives CASRYLTTEAFF.

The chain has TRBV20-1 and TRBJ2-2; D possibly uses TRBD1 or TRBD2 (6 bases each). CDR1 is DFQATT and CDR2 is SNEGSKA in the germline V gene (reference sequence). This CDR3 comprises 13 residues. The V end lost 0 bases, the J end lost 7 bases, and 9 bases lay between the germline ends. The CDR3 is CSARDGGRGELFF. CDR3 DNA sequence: TGCAGTGCTAGAGATGGGGGGCGCGGGGAGCTGTTTTTT.

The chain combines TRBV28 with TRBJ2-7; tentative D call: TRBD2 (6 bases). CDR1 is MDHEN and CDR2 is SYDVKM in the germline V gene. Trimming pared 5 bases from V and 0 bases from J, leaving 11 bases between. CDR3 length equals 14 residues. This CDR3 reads CASSTGGPSYEQYF. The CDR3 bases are TGTGCCAGCAGTACCGGGGGACCCTCCTACGAGCAGTACTTC. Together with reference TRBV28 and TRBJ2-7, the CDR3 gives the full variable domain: DVKVTQSSRYLVKRTGEKVFLECVQDMDHENMFWYRQDPGLGLRLIYFSYDVKMKEKGDIPEGYSVSREKKERFSLILESASTNQTSMYLCASSTGGPSYEQYFGPGTRLTVT.

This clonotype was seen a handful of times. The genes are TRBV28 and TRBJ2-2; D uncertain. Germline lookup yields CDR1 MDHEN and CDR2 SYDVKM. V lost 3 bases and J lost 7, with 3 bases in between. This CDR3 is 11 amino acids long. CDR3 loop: CASSFFGELFF. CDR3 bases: TGTGCCAGCAGTTTTTTCGGGGAGCTGTTTTTT.

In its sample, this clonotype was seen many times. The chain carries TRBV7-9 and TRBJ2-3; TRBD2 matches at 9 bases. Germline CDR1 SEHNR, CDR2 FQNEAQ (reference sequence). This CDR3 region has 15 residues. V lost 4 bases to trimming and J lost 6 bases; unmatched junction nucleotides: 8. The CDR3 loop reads CASSYRLAGADTQYF. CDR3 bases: TGTGCCAGCAGCTACAGATTAGCGGGAGCGGATACGCAGTATTTT.

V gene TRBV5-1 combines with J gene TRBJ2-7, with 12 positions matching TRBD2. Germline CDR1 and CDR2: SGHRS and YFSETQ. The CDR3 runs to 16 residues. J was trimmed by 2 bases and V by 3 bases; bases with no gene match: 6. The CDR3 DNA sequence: TGCGCCAGCAGCTCCCTGACTAGCGGGAGCCCCTACGAGCAGTACTTC. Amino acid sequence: CASSSLTSGSPYEQYF.

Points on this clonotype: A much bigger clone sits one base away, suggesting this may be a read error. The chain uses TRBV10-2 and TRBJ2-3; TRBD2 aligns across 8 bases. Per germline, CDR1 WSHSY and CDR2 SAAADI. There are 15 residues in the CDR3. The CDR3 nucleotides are TGCGCCATCAGTCAAAGCGGGAGTAACTCAGATACGCAGTATTTT. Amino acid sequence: CAISQSGSNSDTQYF.

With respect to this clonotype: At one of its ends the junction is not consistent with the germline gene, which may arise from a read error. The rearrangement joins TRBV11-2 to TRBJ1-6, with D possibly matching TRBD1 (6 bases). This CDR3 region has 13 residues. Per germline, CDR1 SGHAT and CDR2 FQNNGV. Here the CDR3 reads CASSTGYTSPLHF. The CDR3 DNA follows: TGTGCCAGCAGTACAGGGTATACTTCACCCCTCCACTTT.

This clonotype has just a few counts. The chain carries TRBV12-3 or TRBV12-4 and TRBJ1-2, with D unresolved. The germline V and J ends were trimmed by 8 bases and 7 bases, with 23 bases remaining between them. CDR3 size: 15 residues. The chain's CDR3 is CASAPPVAPGSGYTF. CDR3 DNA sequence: TGTGCCAGCGCCCCCCCCGTCGCACCCGGCAGTGGCTACACCTTC.

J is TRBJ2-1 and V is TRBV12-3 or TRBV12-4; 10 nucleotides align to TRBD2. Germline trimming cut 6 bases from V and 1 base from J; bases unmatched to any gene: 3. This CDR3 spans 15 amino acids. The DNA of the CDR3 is TGTGCCAGCAGAAAGCGGGAGGGGTCCTACAATGAGCAGTTCTTC. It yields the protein CASRKREGSYNEQFF.

CDR3 region: CASSQATGRETQYF. CDR3 in DNA: TGCGCCAGCAGCCAAGCCACAGGGAGAGAGACCCAGTACTTC. The rearrangement joins TRBV4-3 to TRBJ2-5, with D perhaps matching TRBD1 (6 bases). Germline assignment: CDR1 LGHNA and CDR2 YSLEER. The CDR3 covers 14 residues. The ends were cut back, 1 base at V and 4 bases at J, with 10 bases in the middle.

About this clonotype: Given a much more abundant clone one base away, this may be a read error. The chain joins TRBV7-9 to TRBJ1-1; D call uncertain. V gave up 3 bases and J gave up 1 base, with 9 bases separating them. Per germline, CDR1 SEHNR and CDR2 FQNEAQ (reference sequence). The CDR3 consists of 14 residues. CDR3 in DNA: TGTGCCAGCAGCTTTTTTACCACGAACACTGAAGCTTTCTTT. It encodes CASSFFTTNTEAFF.

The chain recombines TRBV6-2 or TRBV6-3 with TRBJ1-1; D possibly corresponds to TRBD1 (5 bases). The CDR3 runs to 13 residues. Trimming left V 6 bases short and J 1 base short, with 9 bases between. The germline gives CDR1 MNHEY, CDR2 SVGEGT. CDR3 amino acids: CASRPDRNTEAFF. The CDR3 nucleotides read TGTGCCAGCAGACCCGACAGGAACACTGAAGCTTTCTTT.

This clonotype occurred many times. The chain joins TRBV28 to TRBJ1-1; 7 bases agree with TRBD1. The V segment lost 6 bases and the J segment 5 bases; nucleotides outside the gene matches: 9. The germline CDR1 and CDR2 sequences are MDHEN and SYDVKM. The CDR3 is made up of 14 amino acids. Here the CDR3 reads CASSRRQGGTEAFF. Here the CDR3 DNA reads TGTGCCAGCAGCCGTCGACAGGGAGGGACTGAAGCTTTCTTT.

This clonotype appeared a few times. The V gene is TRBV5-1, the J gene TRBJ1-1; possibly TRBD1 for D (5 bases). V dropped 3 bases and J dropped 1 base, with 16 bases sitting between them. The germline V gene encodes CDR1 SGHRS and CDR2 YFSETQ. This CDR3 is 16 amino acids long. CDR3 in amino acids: CASSYAIGAANTEAFF. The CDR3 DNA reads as TGCGCCAGCAGCTACGCTATTGGGGCAGCGAACACTGAAGCTTTCTTT.

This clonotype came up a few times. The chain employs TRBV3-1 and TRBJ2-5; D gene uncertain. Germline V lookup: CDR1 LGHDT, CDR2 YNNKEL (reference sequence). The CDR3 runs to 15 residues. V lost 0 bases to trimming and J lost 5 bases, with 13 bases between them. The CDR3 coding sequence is TGTGCCAGCAGCCAAGATTGGGATACTTGGGAGACCCAGTACTTC. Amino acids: CASSQDWDTWETQYF.

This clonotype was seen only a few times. CDR3 in DNA: TGTGCCAGCAGCCAGTTGGTGCAGACCCAGTACTTC. The encoded protein is CASSQLVQTQYF. The chain employs TRBV14 and TRBJ2-5; no reliable D call. Germline V gene sequence: CDR1 SGHDN, CDR2 FVKESK. This CDR3 has 12 residues. Trimming took 3 bases from V and 6 from J, leaving 8 bases between them.

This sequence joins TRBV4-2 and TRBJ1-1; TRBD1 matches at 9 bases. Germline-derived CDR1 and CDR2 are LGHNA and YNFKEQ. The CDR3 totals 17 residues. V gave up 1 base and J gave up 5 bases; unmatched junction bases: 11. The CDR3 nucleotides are TGTGCCAGCAGCCAAGTGAAAGTCGGGACAGGGACTACTGAAGCTTTCTTT. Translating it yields CASSQVKVGTGTTEAFF.

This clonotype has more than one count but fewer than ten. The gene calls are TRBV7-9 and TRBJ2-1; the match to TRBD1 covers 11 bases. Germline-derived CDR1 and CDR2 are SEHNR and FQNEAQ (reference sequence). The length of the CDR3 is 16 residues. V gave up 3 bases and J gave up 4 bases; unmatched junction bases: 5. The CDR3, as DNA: TGTGCCAGCAGCTTCCTCCGGGACAGGGGGTACAATGAGCAGTTCTTC. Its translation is CASSFLRDRGYNEQFF. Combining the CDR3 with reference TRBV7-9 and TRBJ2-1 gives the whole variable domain DTGVSQNPRHKITKRGQNVTFRCDPISEHNRLYWYRQTLGQGPEFLTYFQNEAQLEKSRLLSDRFSAERPKGSFSTLEIQRTEQGDSAMYLCASSFLRDRGYNEQFFGPGTRLTVL.

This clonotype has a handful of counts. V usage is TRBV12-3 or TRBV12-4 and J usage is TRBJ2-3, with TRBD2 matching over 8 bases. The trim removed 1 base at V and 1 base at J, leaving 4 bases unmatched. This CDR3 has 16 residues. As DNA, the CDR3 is TGTGCCAGCAGTTTAGGACGCGGGGGGCGCACAGATACGCAGTATTTT. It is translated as CASSLGRGGRTDTQYF.

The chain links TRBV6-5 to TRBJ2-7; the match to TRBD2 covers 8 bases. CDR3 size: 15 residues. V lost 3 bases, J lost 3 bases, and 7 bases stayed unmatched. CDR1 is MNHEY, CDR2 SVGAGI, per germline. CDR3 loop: CASSYSTSGLYEQYF. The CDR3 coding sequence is TGTGCCAGCAGTTATAGCACTAGCGGCCTCTACGAGCAGTACTTC.

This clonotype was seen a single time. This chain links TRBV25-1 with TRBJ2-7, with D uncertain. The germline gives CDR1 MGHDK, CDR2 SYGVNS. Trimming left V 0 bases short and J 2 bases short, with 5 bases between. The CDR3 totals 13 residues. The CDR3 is CASSEYGPYEQYF. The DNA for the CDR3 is TGTGCCAGCAGTGAATACGGCCCCTACGAGCAGTACTTC.

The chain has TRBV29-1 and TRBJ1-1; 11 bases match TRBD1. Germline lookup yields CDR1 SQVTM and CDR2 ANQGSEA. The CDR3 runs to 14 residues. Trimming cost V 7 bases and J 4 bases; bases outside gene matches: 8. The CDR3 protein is CSAQAGTGGTEAFF. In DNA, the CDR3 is TGCAGCGCGCAAGCCGGGACAGGGGGCACTGAAGCTTTCTTT.

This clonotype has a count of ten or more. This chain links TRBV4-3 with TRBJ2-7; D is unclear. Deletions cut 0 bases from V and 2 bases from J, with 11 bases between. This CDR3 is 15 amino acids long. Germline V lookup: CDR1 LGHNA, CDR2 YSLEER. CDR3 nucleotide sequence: TGCGCCAGCAGCCAAGATAACGCAGGCACCTACGAGCAGTACTTC. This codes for CASSQDNAGTYEQYF.

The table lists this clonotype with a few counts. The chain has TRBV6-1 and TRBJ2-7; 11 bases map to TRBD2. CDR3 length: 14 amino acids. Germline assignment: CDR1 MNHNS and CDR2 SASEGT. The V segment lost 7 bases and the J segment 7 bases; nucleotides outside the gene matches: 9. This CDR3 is CASTGTSGQREQYF. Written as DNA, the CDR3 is TGTGCCAGCACCGGGACTAGCGGACAAAGGGAGCAGTACTTC.